The entry below gives a single TCR beta chain sequence along with its context. Its antigen remains unidentified. The data derive from a study of cytomegalovirus exposure and HLA in healthy donors. It was with 60 Vbeta and 13 Jbeta primers that the PCR ran. Original processing notes: Later analysis identified roughly 82 million unique TCR beta chains, about 10 million shared. Sequencing was performed with immunoSEQ multiplex PCR; in TCRdb, only in-frame clones are kept and a portion is missing. Clonal size and the V and J genes are those of that table, whereas D and trimming came from the DNA. The sample has 150,000 to 200,000 clones, roughly 80% seen once. Study-wide results and limits: Upon later analysis, TCR association rates were observed to vary by HLA locus, being highest for DRB1 and lowest for HLA-C. Sequence variants that were highly shared formed a cluster that was likely a sequencing artifact. An analysis done earlier found most TCR beta V segments productive about 87% or about 30% of the time.

After removal of 1 base from V and 4 bases from J, the junction contained 5 bases not matched to a gene. The germline gives CDR1 SEHNR, CDR2 FQNEAQ (reference sequence). The CDR3 spans 15 residues. Sequenced: PBMCs. The chain is built from TRBV7-9 and TRBJ2-3; 7 nucleotides agree with TRBD2. The TCR sequence derives from a man aged 18 to 29 in good health and CMV-seropositive. The CDR3 reads CASSLGLAAADTQYF. Written as DNA, the CDR3 is TGTGCCAGCAGCTTAGGGCTAGCGGCTGCAGATACGCAGTATTTT. Drawing the rest from reference TRBV7-9 and TRBJ2-3, the complete variable domain is DTGVSQNPRHKITKRGQNVTFRCDPISEHNRLYWYRQTLGQGPEFLTYFQNEAQLEKSRLLSDRFSAERPKGSFSTLEIQRTEQGDSAMYLCASSLGLAAADTQYFGPGTRLTVL.